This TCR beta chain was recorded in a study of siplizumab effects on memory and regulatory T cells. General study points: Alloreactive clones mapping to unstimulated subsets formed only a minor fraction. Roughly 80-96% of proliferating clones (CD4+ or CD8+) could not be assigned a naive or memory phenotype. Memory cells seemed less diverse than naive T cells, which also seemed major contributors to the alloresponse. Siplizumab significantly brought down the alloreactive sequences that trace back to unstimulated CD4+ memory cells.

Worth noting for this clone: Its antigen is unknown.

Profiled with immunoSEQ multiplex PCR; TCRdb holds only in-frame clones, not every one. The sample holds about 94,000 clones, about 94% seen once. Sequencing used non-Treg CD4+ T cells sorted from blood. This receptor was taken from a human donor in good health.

CDR3 sequence reads: CASSPGVGNTIYF. Written as DNA, the CDR3 is TGTGCCTCATCCCCCGGGGTAGGAAACACCATATATTTT. J is TRBJ1-3 and V is TRBV30; D uncertain. The CDR3 is 13 amino acids. The V gene lost 7 bases and the J gene lost 4 bases, with 14 bases spanning the gap. Germline V gene data show CDR1 as GTSNPN and CDR2 as SVGIG (reference sequence). Filled out from reference TRBV30 and TRBJ1-3, the complete variable domain reads SQTIHQWPATLVQPVGSPLSLECTVEGTSNPNLYWYRQAAGRGLQLLFYSVGIGQISSEVPQNLSASRPQDRQFILSSKKLLLSDSGFYLCASSPGVGNTIYFGEGSWLTVV.